A selection of T cell receptor beta chains follows, all from one sample in a study of radiation and T cells in renal cell carcinoma. The table came from immunoSEQ multiplex PCR; TCRdb's copy has only in-frame clones and leaves some out. The data contain roughly 150,000 clones, about 87% of them singletons. Specimen: blood, collected from a patient whose treatment included radiotherapy and nephrectomy. The source is a woman in her forties or fifties with renal cell carcinoma. Each CDR3 is given with its conserved first and last residue. Fields, in order: J gene, V gene, D gene, CDR3 protein. A D gene is named only where the DNA matches it firmly.

j_gene: TRBJ1-2; v_gene: TRBV7-2; d_gene: NA; CDR3aa: CASSLHGGINYGYTF
j_gene: TRBJ2-6; v_gene: TRBV5-1; d_gene: NA; CDR3aa: CASSLDSGANVLTF
j_gene: TRBJ1-6; v_gene: TRBV6-4; d_gene: TRBD1; CDR3aa: CASSESGGYSPLHF
j_gene: TRBJ1-4; v_gene: TRBV7-8; d_gene: TRBD1; CDR3aa: CASSLVGGRGREKLFF
j_gene: TRBJ1-3; v_gene: TRBV9; d_gene: NA; CDR3aa: CASSVAVSNSGNTIYF
j_gene: TRBJ1-6; v_gene: TRBV19; d_gene: TRBD1; CDR3aa: CASSPPGQGASPLHF
j_gene: TRBJ2-1; v_gene: TRBV6-6; d_gene: NA; CDR3aa: CASSPLGVPNEQFF
j_gene: TRBJ2-2; v_gene: TRBV6-6; d_gene: NA; CDR3aa: CASSYPPTGELFF
j_gene: TRBJ2-1; v_gene: TRBV19; d_gene: NA; CDR3aa: CASSIGQAKLDEQFF
j_gene: TRBJ2-6; v_gene: TRBV7-6; d_gene: TRBD2; CDR3aa: CASSLVPPGGSGANVLTF
j_gene: TRBJ1-1; v_gene: TRBV2; d_gene: NA; CDR3aa: CASGGRSTGAFF
j_gene: TRBJ1-2; v_gene: TRBV7-9; d_gene: TRBD1; CDR3aa: CASSRTGDGYTF
j_gene: TRBJ1-1; v_gene: TRBV5-1; d_gene: NA; CDR3aa: CASSLTGLNTEAFF
j_gene: TRBJ2-3; v_gene: TRBV11-2; d_gene: NA; CDR3aa: CASSFAGARTDTQYF
j_gene: TRBJ2-2; v_gene: TRBV2; d_gene: TRBD1; CDR3aa: CASRLTGAAGELFF
j_gene: TRBJ1-6; v_gene: TRBV6-5; d_gene: TRBD1; CDR3aa: CASSALTGDNSPLHF
j_gene: TRBJ1-1; v_gene: TRBV30; d_gene: NA; CDR3aa: CAWRRGRNTEAFF
j_gene: TRBJ2-7; v_gene: TRBV6-5; d_gene: TRBD1; CDR3aa: CASSQPAGQGYEQYF
j_gene: TRBJ2-7; v_gene: TRBV2; d_gene: TRBD2; CDR3aa: CASRPPGLAAYEQYF
j_gene: TRBJ1-3; v_gene: TRBV7-9; d_gene: NA; CDR3aa: CASSVGGPGNTIYF
j_gene: TRBJ2-3; v_gene: TRBV4-1; d_gene: TRBD2; CDR3aa: CASSQLTGGPKTQYF
j_gene: TRBJ2-7; v_gene: TRBV4-3; d_gene: NA; CDR3aa: CASSQDRVGEQYF
j_gene: TRBJ2-2; v_gene: TRBV29-1; d_gene: NA; CDR3aa: CSVGTTSNTGELFF
j_gene: TRBJ2-2; v_gene: TRBV19; d_gene: NA; CDR3aa: CASSWVPGELFF
j_gene: TRBJ2-5; v_gene: TRBV5-4; d_gene: TRBD1; CDR3aa: CASSHLPGQQETQYF
j_gene: TRBJ2-7; v_gene: TRBV29-1; d_gene: NA; CDR3aa: CSVRDLSTYEQYF
j_gene: TRBJ2-7; v_gene: TRBV15; d_gene: NA; CDR3aa: CATSSGRGSYEQYF
j_gene: TRBJ1-5; v_gene: TRBV7-2; d_gene: NA; CDR3aa: CASSLVGFNQPQHF
j_gene: TRBJ2-7; v_gene: TRBV4-1; d_gene: TRBD2; CDR3aa: CASSQGLAGVTLYEQYF
j_gene: TRBJ1-2; v_gene: TRBV4-2; d_gene: NA; CDR3aa: CASSLVRKDPNGYTF
j_gene: TRBJ1-1; v_gene: TRBV19; d_gene: TRBD1; CDR3aa: CASSINNRGPWNTEAFF
j_gene: TRBJ1-2; v_gene: TRBV15; d_gene: NA; CDR3aa: CATSGISGTGGYTF
j_gene: TRBJ2-1; v_gene: TRBV11-2; d_gene: TRBD2; CDR3aa: CASSLTSVPYNEQFF
j_gene: TRBJ1-3; v_gene: TRBV19; d_gene: NA; CDR3aa: CASSTQTSGNTIYF
j_gene: TRBJ2-2; v_gene: TRBV18; d_gene: NA; CDR3aa: CASSPNTGMDGELFF
j_gene: TRBJ2-3; v_gene: TRBV6-1; d_gene: NA; CDR3aa: CASRGLTDTQYF
j_gene: TRBJ1-6; v_gene: TRBV5-6; d_gene: TRBD1; CDR3aa: CASSPLRGSSPLHF
j_gene: TRBJ1-2; v_gene: TRBV7-3; d_gene: NA; CDR3aa: CASSFGGYTF
j_gene: TRBJ1-2; v_gene: TRBV19; d_gene: TRBD1; CDR3aa: CASSKERTGTSNYGYTF
j_gene: TRBJ2-1; v_gene: TRBV6-1; d_gene: NA; CDR3aa: CASSEAKYVINEQFF